This TCR beta chain is drawn from a study of shared clonotypes between healthy human individuals (dated by TCRdb to the early 2020s). In the study overall: The cohort comprised a couple of women and a few men aged 18 to 49 years. For each donor, CD4 naive and CD4 memory were each given three plates, CD8 naive was given two plates, and CD8 memory was given one plate. Blood TCR repertoires of five healthy adults were deeply sequenced to estimate repertoire size and the extent of clonotype sharing between individuals. Libraries were prepared and TCR repertoires were sequenced by different laboratories using diverse techniques, in order to increase sequencing depth and limit assay-specific biases. Per donor, leukapheresis produced somewhere between about 0.8 and 9 billion PBMCs. The full study reports these points: Based on pairwise subsampling, the degree of clonotype sharing among donors was expected to be affected by sequencing depth. Clonotypes shared by all four sorted-subset donors showed higher generation probabilities than non-shared clonotypes. The genetic and exposure-history diversity represented was limited by the small number of donors. Even with the large sequencing depth, rarefaction of the sorted-subset datasets indicated that sequencing was incomplete. Naive subsets generally had larger estimated clonotype richness than memory subsets did. Sampling was restricted to blood, and TCR repertoires in tissue are likely to differ from TCR repertoires in blood. Approximately 4.8% of naive CD4, 3% to 4% of naive CD8, 2.3% of memory CD4, and about 0.4% of memory CD8 clonotypes were shared across four donors.

For the CD8 naive samples, CD45RO-negative cells were positively selected for CCR7, yielding a CD45RA+CCR7+ population from which TemRA cells were excluded. Healthy HIV-negative adults with no recently reported acute infections or vaccinations were included as donors. All donors were Caucasian adults living in Nashville, Tennessee, USA. Blood was obtained by leukapheresis, after which PBMCs were separated by Ficoll-Histopaque density gradient centrifugation and cryopreserved in liquid nitrogen vapor phase. Purity and quantity of every magnetically sorted T cell population were checked by analytical flow cytometry. Each sorted fraction had its genomic DNA isolated and then quantified by UV absorbance on a Nanodrop 2000c. In this sample, this clone turned up once. Its antigen is currently not known. No much larger clone exists at a distance of one base, and base qualities are not known. TCR CDR3 regions were amplified from genomic DNA by multiplex PCR using the deep immunoSEQ assay. Extracted genomic DNA from each cell subset was distributed evenly across all wells of several immunoSEQ 96-well plates, and each plate was treated as a replicate. For sorted subsets, each replicate PCR was loaded with 200 ng genomic DNA, equivalent to 30,000 or so T cell genomes. The purified libraries were quantified using a Qubit 3.0 fluorometer, sized with a Bioanalyzer 2100, and then quantified again using the KAPA Library Quantification kit. Every immunoSEQ 96-well plate was sequenced on a separate single-read 150-cycle Illumina NextSeq 550 flow cell. The study's processing was this. Because the immunoSEQ output held only junctional sequences and lacked quality scores, the filtering could not match the filtering applied to full-length reads. To assign V/J genes and CDR3, sequences were annotated against IMGT germline references using PyIR, a Python wrapper for IgBLAST v1.9. Reads were removed for weak V/J assignments (E-value above 1e-6), missing CDR3, stop codons, out-of-frame junctions, or ambiguous translated residues. V3J clonotypes were defined by identical inferred V gene, J gene, and CDR3 amino acid sequence. Percentage overlap between repertoires was calculated by dividing the number of shared unique clonotypes by the size of the smaller repertoire. Three approaches were used to assess repertoire richness: RTK rarefaction, the Chao1 estimator, and Recon v2.1 estimates of unobserved clonotypes. For all TCRbeta clonotypes obtained by the gDNA method from a few donors, generation probabilities were computed with OLGA. As stored in TCRdb, this immuneACCESS dataset retains in-frame rearrangements with V and J assigned. A fraction of the clones does not appear; measured against another copy, unresolved V genes explain less than half of the discrepancy, and the remainder lacks a known reason. V, J and clone size are taken as reported in that table, and D and trimming were inferred from the DNA itself. Within this sample are nearly 2 million clones, with about 95% of them counted one time only. The biggest ten clones account for approximately 1.2% of the sample.

Inclusive of the bounding cysteine and phenylalanine, the CDR3 is 14 residues long. Only the CDR3 part of the read is kept: 42 bases, read in frame from the first base. The germline V end is reduced by 5 bases and the J end by 4 bases; junction bases left unmatched: 3. The germline V gene encodes CDR1 SGHNT and CDR2 YYREEE (reference sequence). Recombination connected TRBV5-4 to TRBJ2-1; the central 10 bases match TRBD2. This receptor was taken from a young man in good health. Material: naive CD8+ T cells sorted from blood. Per the publication, the cell subset or site label means: CD45RA+CCR7+. The CDR3 reads CASRLAGTYNEQFF. Read as DNA, the sequence is TGTGCCAGCAGACTAGCGGGGACGTACAATGAGCAGTTCTTC.